These 28 T cell receptor beta chains were all obtained from the same sample, sequenced in a study of identical twins. Via MiXCR, TCRdb re-called the 5' RACE reads, giving one row per CDR3 protein. Among 690,000 or so distinct CDR3 sequences listed, roughly 6.2% were seen once. Sequencing used naive T cells sorted from blood. Source of these receptors: a man between 18 and 29 years old in good health.

At least ten counts were recorded for this clonotype. The J gene is TRBJ2-1, the V gene TRBV7-7; 10 bases are a match to TRBD1. Germline V CDR1 and CDR2: SSHAT, FNYEAQ (reference sequence). The CDR3 has 17 amino acids. The V segment lost 0 bases and the J segment 7 bases; nucleotides outside the gene matches: 9. CDR3 protein: CASSLATGTGVVNEQFF. The CDR3 nucleotides are TGTGCCAGCAGCTTAGCAACCGGGACAGGGGTAGTTAATGAGCAGTTCTTC.

Ten or more counts support this clonotype. The rearrangement links TRBV28 to TRBJ2-7; D could derive from TRBD1 or TRBD2 (5 bases each). The CDR3 is 14 amino acids. Per germline, CDR1 MDHEN and CDR2 SYDVKM. Trimming left V 6 bases short and J 3 bases short, with 15 bases between. The CDR3 region is CASSRRGQGYEQYV. In DNA form, the CDR3 reads TGTGCCAGCAGCCGCCGGGGCCAAGGCTACGAGCAGTACGTC.

The chain couples TRBV14 to TRBJ2-1, with 7 bases lining up with TRBD1. The length of the CDR3 is 16 residues. V shed 5 bases and J 3 bases; nucleotides not matched to a gene: 10. Germline loops: CDR1 SGHDN, CDR2 FVKESK. The DNA of the CDR3 is TGTGCCAGCAGCACACGAACAGGGGCGGACTACAATGAGCAGTTCTTC. As protein: CASSTRTGADYNEQFF. Drawing the rest from reference TRBV14 and TRBJ2-1, the complete variable domain is EAGVTQFPSHSVIEKGQTVTLRCDPISGHDNLYWYRRVMGKEIKFLLHFVKESKQDESGMPNNRFLAERTGGTYSTLKVQPAELEDSGVYFCASSTRTGADYNEQFFGPGTRLTVL.

Many counts were recorded for this clonotype. The V call is TRBV30, the J call TRBJ2-1; weak D call: TRBD2 (6 bases). This CDR3 has 14 residues. V lost 3 bases and J lost 4, with 13 bases in between. Germline lookup yields CDR1 GTSNPN and CDR2 SVGIG (reference sequence). CDR3 DNA: TGTGCCTGGAGCCACGGGAGCCCATACAATGAGCAGTTCTTC. Translated, it gives CAWSHGSPYNEQFF.

This clonotype was observed at least ten times. The rearrangement uses TRBV29-1 and TRBJ2-1; possibly TRBD2 for D (6 bases). V was cut by 4 bases and J by 0 bases, with 10 bases left in between. This CDR3 comprises 14 residues. Looked up from germline, CDR1 is SQVTM and CDR2 is ANQGSEA. CDR3 nucleotide sequence: TGCAGCGTTGGGGTCGGGAGCTCCTACAATGAGCAGTTCTTC. Protein: CSVGVGSSYNEQFF.

The chain employs TRBV14 and TRBJ2-1; D is unresolved. Germline V gene sequence: CDR1 SGHDN, CDR2 FVKESK. Trimming took off 1 base at V and 7 bases at J, with 14 bases between the two ends. The CDR3 length is 15 residues. The CDR3 region has the DNA TGTGCCAGCAGCCAAGGGAGACGGGTGTGGAATGAGCAGTTCTTC. Translated, it gives CASSQGRRVWNEQFF.

This rearrangement joins TRBV12-3 or TRBV12-4 to TRBJ1-5, with D perhaps matching TRBD1 (5 bases). The ends were cut back, 1 base at V and 4 bases at J, with 8 bases in the middle. The CDR3 spans 14 residues. CDR3 region: CASSLGQKNQPQHF. CDR3 nucleotide sequence: TGTGCCAGCAGTTTAGGACAGAAAAATCAGCCCCAGCATTTT.

This clonotype showed up just once. The chain recombines TRBV2 with TRBJ2-3; D not certain. Germline CDR1 is SNHLY and CDR2 is FYNNEI. With 5 bases removed from V and 5 bases from J, the gap between germline ends came to 11 bases. The CDR3 is 13 residues long. CDR3 nucleotide sequence: TGTGCCAGCAGTCTTCCGAGTAGAGATACGCAGTATTTT. Residues: CASSLPSRDTQYF. Full variable domain (remainder filled in from reference TRBV2 and TRBJ2-3): EPEVTQTPSHQVTQMGQEVILRCVPISNHLYFYWYRQILGQKVEFLVSFYNNEISEKSEIFDDQFSVERPDGSNFTLKIRSTKLEDSAMYFCASSLPSRDTQYFGPGTRLTVL.

This clonotype was observed at least ten times. The CDR3 nucleotides read TGTGCCAGCAGCTTAGTGATCCAGGGTGGCTATGGCTACACCTTC. As protein: CASSLVIQGGYGYTF. This rearrangement joins TRBV7-2 to TRBJ1-2; D is perhaps TRBD1 (5 bases). Germline lookup yields CDR1 SGHTA and CDR2 FQGNSA. The CDR3 is 15 residues long. V was pared by 1 base and J by 4 bases, with 13 bases between.

This sequence joins TRBV6-1 and TRBJ1-5, with D possibly matching TRBD1 (6 bases). Germline V gene lookup returns CDR1 MNHNS and CDR2 SASEGT. The V gene lost 2 bases and the J gene lost 7 bases, with 9 bases spanning the gap. CDR3 size: 13 residues. CDR3 loop: CASSERGGQPQHF. In nucleotides, the CDR3 is TGTGCCAGCAGTGAACGCGGGGGCCAGCCCCAGCATTTT.

This sequence joins TRBV29-1 and TRBJ2-1; D is unclear. Germline V gene data show CDR1 as SQVTM and CDR2 as ANQGSEA. This CDR3 has 15 amino acids. V was cut by 6 bases and J by 6 bases, with 21 bases left in between. The CDR3 spells CSVPTGRFPVNEQFF. The DNA for the CDR3 is TGCAGCGTACCCACGGGCAGGTTCCCAGTCAATGAGCAGTTCTTC.

This clonotype was seen only a few times. The chain joins TRBV18 to TRBJ2-2; no definite D call. Per germline, CDR1 KGHSH and CDR2 LQKENI. The V gene lost 1 base and the J gene lost 2 bases, with 8 bases spanning the gap. CDR3 length equals 15 residues. DNA for the CDR3: TGTGCCAGCTCACCACTACGAAGAAACACCGGGGAGCTGTTTTTT. Translation: CASSPLRRNTGELFF. The entire variable domain, with the rest obtained from reference TRBV18 and TRBJ2-2, is as follows: NAGVMQNPRHLVRRRGQEARLRCSPMKGHSHVYWYRQLPEEGLKFMVYLQKENIIDESGMPKERFSAEFPKEGPSILRIQQVVRGDSAAYFCASSPLRRNTGELFFGEGSRLTVL.

The CDR3 DNA follows: TGTGCCAGCAGTCCACCCGGGTTTAGCAATCAGCCCCAGCATTTT. It translates to CASSPPGFSNQPQHF. The chain uses TRBV12-3 or TRBV12-4 and TRBJ1-5; no firm D call. The CDR3 runs to 15 residues. The V end was cut by 5 bases, the J end by 0 bases, with 11 bases between.

The rearrangement joins TRBV20-1 to TRBJ2-3, with 8 bases lining up with TRBD1. The germline V gene has CDR1 DFQATT and CDR2 SNEGSKA (reference sequence). V dropped 1 base and J dropped 8; count of bases not matched to a gene: 11. This CDR3 comprises 15 residues. The CDR3 region is CSARGLVDRVATQYF. CDR3 DNA: TGCAGTGCTAGAGGCCTCGTGGACAGGGTGGCTACGCAGTATTTT.

This clonotype was counted between two and nine times. The J gene is TRBJ1-4, the V gene TRBV5-1; no reliable D call. There are 15 residues in the CDR3. Germline V gives CDR1 SGHRS, CDR2 YFSETQ. V was clipped by 4 bases and J by 8 bases, with 18 bases between them. The DNA for the CDR3 is TGCGCCAGCAGCCCGGTGTCCTCGGATCTGGAAAAACTGTTTTTT. Translating gives CASSPVSSDLEKLFF.

In this sample, this clonotype turned up a few times. V and J are TRBV6-1 and TRBJ2-4; 9 bases map to TRBD1. This CDR3 is built from 14 residues. CDR1 is MNHNS, CDR2 SASEGT, per germline. V was pared by 1 base and J by 8 bases, with 3 bases of the junction left unmatched. CDR3: CASSEGDRGYIQYF. The CDR3 DNA sequence: TGTGCCAGCAGTGAAGGAGACAGGGGGTACATTCAGTACTTC.

In this sample, this clonotype turned up a few times. The rearrangement uses TRBV7-3 and TRBJ2-1; 9 bases map to TRBD2. This CDR3 has 14 residues. The J segment lost 1 base and the V segment lost 8 bases, leaving 3 bases of the junction unmatched. The germline gives CDR1 SGHTA, CDR2 FQGTGA. The CDR3 reads CASGLAGSYNEQFF. DNA of the CDR3: TGTGCCAGCGGCCTAGCGGGGTCCTACAATGAGCAGTTCTTC.

This clonotype was counted only a few times. The CDR3 loop is CASSPPDRDQTQYF. CDR3 DNA: TGTGCCAGCAGCCCACCTGACAGGGACCAGACCCAGTACTTC. The chain joins TRBV7-9 to TRBJ2-5, with TRBD1 identical over 7 bases. The V and J ends lost 5 bases and 6 bases, in that order; junction bases with no gene match: 9. Germline CDR1 is SEHNR and CDR2 is FQNEAQ (reference sequence). This CDR3 is built from 14 residues. Using reference TRBV7-9 and TRBJ2-5 for the parts outside the CDR3, the full variable domain is DTGVSQNPRHKITKRGQNVTFRCDPISEHNRLYWYRQTLGQGPEFLTYFQNEAQLEKSRLLSDRFSAERPKGSFSTLEIQRTEQGDSAMYLCASSPPDRDQTQYFGPGTRLLVL.

This clonotype was detected ten times or more. This chain links TRBV5-1 with TRBJ2-3; D gene uncertain. The V and J ends lost 6 bases and 5 bases respectively, with 19 bases between them. Per the germline V gene, CDR1 is SGHRS and CDR2 is YFSETQ. The CDR3 has 15 amino acids. The CDR3 loop reads CASNSASLLGDTQYF. The CDR3 DNA reads as TGCGCCAGCAACTCCGCTTCGTTGCTGGGAGATACGCAGTATTTT.

This clonotype has a handful of counts. The V call is TRBV27, the J call TRBJ1-4, with 9 positions matching TRBD1. In germline, CDR1 is MNHEY, CDR2 SMNVEV (reference sequence). The CDR3 contains 13 residues. Trimming at V came to 8 bases and at J to 11 bases, leaving 9 bases not matched to a gene. The CDR3 DNA follows: TGTGCCAGCCGACGGACAGGGGCCCTTAAACTGTTTTTT. Amino acids: CASRRTGALKLFF.

This clonotype was recorded many times. The J gene is TRBJ1-1, the V gene TRBV12-3 or TRBV12-4; unclear D gene. The CDR3 sequence is 13 residues long. V was trimmed by 6 bases and J by 1 base, leaving 9 bases between them. CDR3 region: CASRKIGNTEAFF. CDR3 in DNA: TGTGCCAGCAGAAAAATCGGGAACACTGAAGCTTTCTTT.

This clonotype was detected many times. The chain joins TRBV24-1 to TRBJ1-1; D remains unclear. V dropped 4 bases and J dropped 6 bases, with 11 bases sitting between them. The CDR3 has 13 residues. Looked up from germline, CDR1 is KGHDR and CDR2 is SFDVKD. The CDR3 here is CATSDPVRAEAFF. The CDR3 DNA follows: TGTGCCACCAGTGACCCCGTGAGAGCTGAAGCTTTCTTT.

This clonotype was observed at least ten times. The chain is built from TRBV5-1 and TRBJ2-5; 8 nucleotides line up with TRBD1. Germline assignment: CDR1 SGHRS and CDR2 YFSETQ. The length of the CDR3 is 14 residues. J gave up 1 base and V 4 bases, and 3 bases lay outside the gene matches. For the CDR3, the DNA is TGCGCCAGCAGCGCGGGGACAGGCCAAGAGACCCAGTACTTC. This translates into CASSAGTGQETQYF.

Many counts were recorded for this clonotype. This rearrangement joins TRBV7-9 to TRBJ1-6; TRBD1 is a possible D gene (6 bases). Per germline, CDR1 SEHNR and CDR2 FQNEAQ (reference sequence). This CDR3 is 12 amino acids long. V was pared by 5 bases and J by 11 bases, with 10 bases between. The CDR3 reads CASSRGGTPLHF. For the CDR3, the DNA is TGTGCCAGCAGCCGAGGGGGGACACCCCTCCACTTT.

This clonotype was recorded at least ten times. The V gene is TRBV4-3, the J gene TRBJ2-2; D may be TRBD2 (5 bases). Looked up from germline, CDR1 is LGHNA and CDR2 is YSLEER. V dropped 3 bases and J dropped 4 bases, with 15 bases sitting between them. The CDR3 runs 16 residues. The chain's CDR3 is CASSHHRETGTGELFF. The CDR3 nucleotides are TGCGCCAGCAGCCATCATCGGGAAACGGGCACCGGGGAGCTGTTTTTT.

This clonotype was observed at least ten times. This chain uses TRBV20-1 with TRBJ2-1; D ambiguous. There are 12 residues in the CDR3. The V and J ends lost 3 bases and 10 bases respectively, with 13 bases between them. The germline gives CDR1 DFQATT, CDR2 SNEGSKA (reference sequence). CDR3 sequence (DNA): TGCAGTGCTAGCAGGTTAGCCCCCGAGCAGTTCTTC. Translating gives CSASRLAPEQFF.

This clonotype came up a few times. The gene calls are TRBV7-2 and TRBJ1-3, with D possibly being TRBD1 (5 bases). The CDR3 is 16 residues long. With 5 bases removed from V and 0 bases from J, the gap between germline ends came to 14 bases. CDR1 and CDR2 (germline): SGHTA, FQGNSA. Here the CDR3 reads CASSPEGPISGNTIYF. The CDR3 DNA reads TGTGCCAGCAGCCCCGAGGGACCCATCTCTGGAAACACCATATATTTT.

This chain links TRBV24-1 with TRBJ2-2; possibly TRBD2 for D (6 bases). CDR1 and CDR2 (germline): KGHDR, SFDVKD. The CDR3 runs to 11 residues. V was cut by 9 bases and J by 6 bases, with 7 bases left in between. CDR3 amino acids: CATWGAGELFF. The CDR3 DNA follows: TGTGCCACCTGGGGGGCCGGGGAGCTGTTTTTT.